This T cell receptor beta chain is drawn from a study of tumor and adjacent non-tumor tissue in lung cancer. Turning to the study itself: The cohort had 12 to 13 adenocarcinoma, a couple of squamous cell and 1 small cell patients.

Findings and caveats of the study: Tumor repertoires had a smaller top 100 clone share than normal lung. Compared with tumor, normal lung showed significantly lower TCR diversity.

A modified ARM-PCR protocol with three rounds of nested PCR amplified TCRbeta. TCRdb reprocessed the multiplex PCR reads via MiXCR and lists one record per CDR3 protein. The sample holds approximately 86,000 distinct CDR3 sequences, approximately 72% seen once. CDR3 size: 15 residues. The V gene's germline CDR1 is MDHEN and CDR2 SYDVKM. As concerns this clonotype: Its cognate antigen is unknown. One end of the junction is discordant with germline, which a read error may explain.

This sample's RNA came from whole unsorted tissue. The chain links TRBV28 to TRBJ2-1, with TRBD2 identical over 14 bases. Sequenced material: lung tumor tissue. The receptor comes from a middle-aged woman with non-small cell lung cancer. This chain's CDR3 is CASSPGLAGGNEHFF. DNA of the CDR3: TGTGCCAGCAGTCCTGGACTAGCGGGGGGCAATGAGCATTTCTTC.